Presented here are 26 T cell receptor beta chains from one specimen sequenced in a study of identical twins. Using its own MiXCR run on the 5' RACE reads, TCRdb lists one record per CDR3 protein. Of about 890,000 distinct CDR3 sequences in the sample, approximately 13% were seen once. These records were also assigned to another study, of yellow fever vaccine responses in identical twins.

The material sequenced was PBMCs. The receptor source for this set is a woman under 30 in good health.

This chain joins TRBV4-1 and TRBJ2-5, with a weak D call TRBD2 (5 bases). Per the germline V gene, CDR1 is MGHRA and CDR2 is YSYEKL. The V end lost 0 bases, the J end lost 5 bases, and 13 bases lay between the germline ends. The CDR3 sequence is 15 residues long. The CDR3 sequence is CASSQDSGDSETQYF. The CDR3 coding sequence is TGCGCCAGCAGCCAAGATTCCGGGGATTCGGAGACCCAGTACTTC.

This clonotype has just a few counts. V is TRBV7-9 and J is TRBJ2-2, with 7 bases lining up with TRBD1. The CDR3 covers 17 residues. CDR1 and CDR2 (germline): SEHNR, FQNEAQ (reference sequence). V lost 4 bases and J lost 6; bases outside the gene matches: 14. The CDR3 DNA sequence: TGTGCCAGCAGCTCGTTAACCGGGACAGCAAAGGCCGGGGAGCTGTTTTTT. This sequence encodes CASSSLTGTAKAGELFF.

This sequence joins TRBV3-1 and TRBJ1-1, with a weak D call TRBD1 (5 bases). Looked up from germline, CDR1 is LGHDT and CDR2 is YNNKEL (reference sequence). V was shortened by 3 bases and J by 4 bases, with 12 bases between the two germline ends. CDR3 length: 14 residues. The CDR3 loop is CASSQGGSGTEAFF. The DNA of the CDR3 is TGTGCCAGCAGCCAGGGGGGGAGTGGCACTGAAGCTTTCTTT.

This clonotype was seen repeatedly, ten times or more. V is TRBV20-1 and J is TRBJ2-3; possibly TRBD2 for D (5 bases). From germline, CDR1 is DFQATT and CDR2 SNEGSKA (reference sequence). V was clipped by 5 bases and J by 4 bases, with 13 bases between them. CDR3 length: 13 amino acids. The CDR3 bases are TGCAGTGCTCCCCGGGGAGCGGCAGATACGCAGTATTTT. Its protein is CSAPRGAADTQYF.

This chain uses TRBV10-3 with TRBJ2-3, with D tentatively TRBD2 (5 bases). Germline loops: CDR1 ENHRY, CDR2 SYGVKD. The CDR3 totals 12 residues. The V end was cut by 4 bases, the J end by 7 bases, with 9 bases between. CDR3 DNA sequence: TGTGCCATCAGTGGTTCGGGGAATACGCAGTATTTT. As protein: CAISGSGNTQYF.

This clonotype was observed a handful of times. This chain uses TRBV14 with TRBJ2-1; perhaps TRBD2 as D (6 bases). The CDR3 has 13 residues. The ends were cut back, 1 base at V and 15 bases at J, with 16 bases in the middle. Germline V gives CDR1 SGHDN, CDR2 FVKESK. This CDR3 is CASSQARTGAPFF. CDR3 coding DNA: TGTGCCAGCAGCCAAGCGAGAACGGGAGCGCCGTTCTTC.

The genes are TRBV24-1 and TRBJ1-5; D is ambiguous. Germline V lookup: CDR1 KGHDR, CDR2 SFDVKD. The CDR3 has 15 residues. The ends were cut back, 4 bases at V and 0 bases at J, with 9 bases in the middle. The CDR3 sequence is CATSDETPSNQPQHF. Here the CDR3 DNA reads TGTGCCACCAGTGACGAGACACCTAGCAATCAGCCCCAGCATTTT.

V gene TRBV20-1 combines with J gene TRBJ1-1, with TRBD1 identical over 7 bases. Germline CDR1 is DFQATT and CDR2 is SNEGSKA (reference sequence). V was pared by 0 bases and J by 5 bases, with 6 bases of the junction left unmatched. The CDR3 length is 14 residues. CDR3 loop: CSAREKTGLTEAFF. CDR3 sequence (DNA): TGCAGTGCTAGAGAGAAGACAGGGCTAACTGAAGCTTTCTTT.

The rearrangement joins TRBV11-2 to TRBJ2-2; D unclear. Trimming removed 5 bases at V and 7 bases at J, with 11 bases between. Looked up from germline, CDR1 is SGHAT and CDR2 is FQNNGV. This CDR3 has 13 residues. The CDR3: CASSQSLSGELFF. The CDR3 bases are TGTGCCAGCAGCCAGAGTTTGAGCGGGGAGCTGTTTTTT.

The chain carries TRBV20-1 and TRBJ2-3; 7 bases match TRBD2. This CDR3 region has 14 residues. Unmatched junction bases numbered 10, after V lost 7 bases and J lost 3 bases. Germline CDR1 is DFQATT and CDR2 is SNEGSKA (reference sequence). CDR3 region: CSGQRLAGTDTQYF. For the CDR3, the DNA is TGCAGTGGACAGCGACTAGCTGGAACAGATACGCAGTATTTT.

V gene TRBV11-2 combines with J gene TRBJ2-3; D remains ambiguous. Germline CDR1 and CDR2: SGHAT and FQNNGV. The CDR3 spans 15 residues. Trimming removed 8 bases from V and 0 bases from J, with 15 bases in between. CDR3 amino acids: CASLPHFPSTDTQYF. CDR3 bases: TGTGCCAGCCTACCCCACTTTCCTAGCACAGATACGCAGTATTTT.

This clonotype was seen repeatedly, ten times or more. V usage is TRBV4-2 and J usage is TRBJ2-5; 7 bases align to TRBD2. Unmatched junction bases numbered 4, after V lost 4 bases and J lost 5 bases. The germline gives CDR1 LGHNA, CDR2 YNFKEQ. The CDR3 consists of 13 residues. The CDR3, as DNA: TGTGCCAGCAGCCTAAGACTAGCCGAGACCCAGTACTTC. Its protein is CASSLRLAETQYF.

There are a few counts of this clonotype. The chain recombines TRBV29-1 with TRBJ2-1, with 15 positions matching TRBD2. V was clipped by 4 bases and J by 8 bases; unmatched bases: 9. Germline V CDR1 and CDR2: SQVTM, ANQGSEA. The CDR3 is 16 residues long. The CDR3 coding sequence is TGCAGCGTTGCCGGATTTGGACTAGCGGGAGGGCATGAGCAGTTCTTC. Encoded protein: CSVAGFGLAGGHEQFF.

The genes are TRBV15 and TRBJ2-2, with 9 bases matching TRBD2. Germline V gives CDR1 LNHNV, CDR2 YYDKDF (reference sequence). The CDR3 sequence is 16 residues long. Unmatched junction bases numbered 9, after V lost 5 bases and J lost 5 bases. The CDR3 sequence: CATSGLAGEGTGELFF. The CDR3 region has the DNA TGTGCCACCAGCGGGTTAGCGGGAGAGGGTACCGGGGAGCTGTTTTTT.

This clonotype has just a few counts. The chain links TRBV9 to TRBJ2-2; D tentatively fits TRBD1 or TRBD2 (5 bases each). This CDR3 comprises 17 residues. Germline loops: CDR1 SGDLS, CDR2 YYNGEE. The V and J ends lost 0 bases and 6 bases respectively, with 18 bases between them. This chain's CDR3 is CASSVVPAVGGAGELFF. For the CDR3, the DNA is TGTGCCAGCAGCGTAGTCCCGGCCGTTGGGGGAGCCGGGGAGCTGTTTTTT.

Only a few counts were recorded for this clonotype. V usage is TRBV3-1 and J usage is TRBJ2-4; D may correspond to TRBD1 or TRBD2 (6 bases each). Germline CDR1 and CDR2: LGHDT and YNNKEL (reference sequence). This CDR3 comprises 16 residues. V lost 0 bases and J lost 8, with 17 bases in between. CDR3 sequence: CASSQDLGAGPDIQYF. CDR3 bases: TGTGCCAGCAGCCAAGATCTGGGGGCGGGACCCGACATTCAGTACTTC. Looking up the rest from reference TRBV3-1 and TRBJ2-4 gives the full variable domain: DTAVSQTPKYLVTQMGNDKSIKCEQNLGHDTMYWYKQDSKKFLKIMFSYNNKELIINETVPNRFSPKSPDKAHLNLHINSLELGDSAVYFCASSQDLGAGPDIQYFGAGTRLSVL.

The genes are TRBV2 and TRBJ2-6, with 7 nucleotides matching TRBD1. Per germline, CDR1 SNHLY and CDR2 FYNNEI. The CDR3 sequence is 16 residues long. Germline trimming cut 6 bases from V and 2 bases from J; bases unmatched to any gene: 7. CDR3 region: CASSQSDRAGANVLTF. The CDR3, as DNA: TGTGCCAGCAGCCAATCCGACAGGGCTGGGGCCAACGTCCTGACTTTC.

This clonotype was counted many times. The chain links TRBV5-1 to TRBJ1-1, with 7 bases that match TRBD1. Unmatched junction bases numbered 1, after V lost 1 base and J lost 4 bases. In germline, CDR1 is SGHRS, CDR2 YFSETQ. This CDR3 has 13 residues. The CDR3 nucleotides are TGCGCCAGCAGCTTGCGACAGGGCACTGAAGCTTTCTTT. It yields the protein CASSLRQGTEAFF.

This clonotype was seen many times. The chain has TRBV20-1 and TRBJ2-5; D possibly corresponds to TRBD2 (5 bases). V was cut by 0 bases and J by 1 base, with 12 bases left in between. CDR1 and CDR2 (germline): DFQATT, SNEGSKA (reference sequence). The CDR3 runs to 15 residues. DNA for the CDR3: TGCAGTGCTAGAGATCGGCGGACTCTCCAAGAGACCCAGTACTTC. The encoded protein is CSARDRRTLQETQYF.

The chain's CDR3 is CASWGGPRPLHF. CDR3 bases: TGTGCCAGCTGGGGAGGGCCTCGACCCCTCCACTTT. The chain employs TRBV28 and TRBJ1-6; D is uncertain. CDR1 MDHEN and CDR2 SYDVKM come from the germline V gene. Trimming stripped 8 bases from V and 12 bases from J, with 14 bases between. The CDR3 has 12 residues.

This chain uses TRBV9 with TRBJ1-1, with 7 bases matching TRBD1. Germline V lookup: CDR1 SGDLS, CDR2 YYNGEE. The CDR3 covers 16 residues. With 0 bases clipped from V and 2 bases from J, the junction kept 7 bases outside the gene matches. The CDR3: CASSVATWDRNTEAFF. For the CDR3, the DNA is TGTGCCAGCAGCGTAGCTACGTGGGACAGAAACACTGAAGCTTTCTTT.

The chain recombines TRBV7-9 with TRBJ2-3; 8 bases match TRBD2. V lost 2 bases and J lost 3; bases outside the gene matches: 4. The length of the CDR3 is 15 residues. The germline CDR1 and CDR2 sequences are SEHNR and FQNEAQ (reference sequence). The CDR3 DNA sequence: TGTGCCAGCAGCTTACGGGGGGGGCAGACAGATACGCAGTATTTT. Its translation is CASSLRGGQTDTQYF.

In its sample, this clonotype was seen a few times. The gene calls are TRBV7-9 and TRBJ2-1; the D call may be TRBD1 or TRBD2 (5 bases each). V shed 5 bases and J shed 9 bases, with 17 bases lying between them. Germline V CDR1 and CDR2: SEHNR, FQNEAQ (reference sequence). The CDR3 is 14 residues long. The CDR3 DNA is TGTGCCAGCAGCCGCCCGCGTGGGGGTGGTGAGCAGTTCTTC. Translation: CASSRPRGGGEQFF.

V and J are TRBV12-3 or TRBV12-4 and TRBJ1-6, with TRBD1 matching 7 bases. The CDR3 covers 16 residues. After removal of 8 bases from V and 5 bases from J, the junction contained 12 bases not matched to a gene. The CDR3 reads CASFFSGRGNNSPLHF. The CDR3 DNA sequence: TGTGCCAGCTTTTTTTCGGGCAGGGGGAATAATTCACCCCTCCACTTT.

This clonotype was found many times. The chain uses TRBV29-1 and TRBJ2-7, with D perhaps assigned TRBD1 or TRBD2 (6 bases each). V was clipped by 4 bases and J by 1 base, with 14 bases between them. Germline CDR1 and CDR2: SQVTM and ANQGSEA. This CDR3 contains 14 residues. The CDR3 reads CSVGGDTPSYEQYF. The CDR3 bases are TGCAGCGTTGGCGGGGACACCCCGTCCTACGAGCAGTACTTC.

This clonotype has a handful of counts. The gene calls are TRBV15 and TRBJ2-7, with D tentatively TRBD2 (6 bases). Deletions cut 1 base from V and 4 bases from J, with 17 bases between. The germline CDR1 and CDR2 sequences are LNHNV and YYDKDF (reference sequence). This CDR3 has 16 amino acids. CDR3 protein: CATSRGGFVEGYEQYF. In nucleotides, the CDR3 is TGTGCCACCAGCAGAGGGGGATTTGTGGAGGGGTACGAGCAGTACTTC.